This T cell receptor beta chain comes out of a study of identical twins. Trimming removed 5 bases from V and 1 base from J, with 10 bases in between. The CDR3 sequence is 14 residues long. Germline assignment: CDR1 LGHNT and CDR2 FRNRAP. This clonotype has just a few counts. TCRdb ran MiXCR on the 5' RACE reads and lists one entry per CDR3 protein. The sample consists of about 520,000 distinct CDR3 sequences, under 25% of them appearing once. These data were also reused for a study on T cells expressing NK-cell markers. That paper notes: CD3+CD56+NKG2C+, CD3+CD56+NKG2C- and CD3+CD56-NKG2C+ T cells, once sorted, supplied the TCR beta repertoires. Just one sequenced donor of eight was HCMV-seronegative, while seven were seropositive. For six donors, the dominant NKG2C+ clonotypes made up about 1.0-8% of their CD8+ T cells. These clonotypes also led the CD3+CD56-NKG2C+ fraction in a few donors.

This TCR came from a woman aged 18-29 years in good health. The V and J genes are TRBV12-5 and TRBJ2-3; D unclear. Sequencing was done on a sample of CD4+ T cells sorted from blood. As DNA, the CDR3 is TGTGCTAGTGGTCCCTCTGGGGGCACAGATACGCAGTATTTT. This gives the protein CASGPSGGTDTQYF.